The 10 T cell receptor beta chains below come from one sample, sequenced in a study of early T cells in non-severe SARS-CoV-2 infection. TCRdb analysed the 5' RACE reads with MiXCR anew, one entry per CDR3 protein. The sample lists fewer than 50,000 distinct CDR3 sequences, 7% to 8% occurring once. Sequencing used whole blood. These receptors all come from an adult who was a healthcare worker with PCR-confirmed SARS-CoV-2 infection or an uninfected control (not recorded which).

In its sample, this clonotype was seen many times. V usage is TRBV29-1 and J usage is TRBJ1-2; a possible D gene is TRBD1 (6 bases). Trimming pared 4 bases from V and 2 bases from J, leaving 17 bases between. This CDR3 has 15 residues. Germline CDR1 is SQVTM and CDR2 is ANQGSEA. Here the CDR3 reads CSVGSTGLFNYGYTF. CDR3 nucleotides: TGCAGCGTTGGATCAACAGGGCTCTTCAACTATGGCTACACCTTC.

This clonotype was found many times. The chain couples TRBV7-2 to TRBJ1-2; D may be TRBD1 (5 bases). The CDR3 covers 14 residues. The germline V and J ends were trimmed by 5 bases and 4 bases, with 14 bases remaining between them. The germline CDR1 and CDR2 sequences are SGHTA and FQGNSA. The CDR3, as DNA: TGTGCCAGCAGCCCCCAGGGCAGTTCCTATGGCTACACCTTC. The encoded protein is CASSPQGSSYGYTF.

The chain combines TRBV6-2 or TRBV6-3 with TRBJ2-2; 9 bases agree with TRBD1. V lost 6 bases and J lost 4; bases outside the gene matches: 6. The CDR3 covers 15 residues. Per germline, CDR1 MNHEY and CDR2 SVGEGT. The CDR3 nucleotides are TGTGCCAGCAGGAAGACAGGGGGGATCACCGGGGAGCTGTTTTTT. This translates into CASRKTGGITGELFF.

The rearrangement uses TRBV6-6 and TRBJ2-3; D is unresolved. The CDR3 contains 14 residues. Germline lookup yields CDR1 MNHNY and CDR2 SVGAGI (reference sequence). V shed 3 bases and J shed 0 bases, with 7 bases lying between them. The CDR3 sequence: CASSYQESTDTQYF. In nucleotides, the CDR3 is TGTGCCAGCAGTTATCAAGAAAGCACAGATACGCAGTATTTT.

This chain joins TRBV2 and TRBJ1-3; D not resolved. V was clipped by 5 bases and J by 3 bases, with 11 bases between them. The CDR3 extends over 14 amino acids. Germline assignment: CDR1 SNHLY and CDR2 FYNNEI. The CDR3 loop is CASSRAGIGNTIYF. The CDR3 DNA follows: TGTGCCAGCAGTCGGGCCGGCATTGGAAACACCATATATTTT.

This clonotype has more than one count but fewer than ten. DNA for the CDR3: TGTGCCACCAGTGATTACGTCCAAGAGACCCAGTACTTC. Translating gives CATSDYVQETQYF. This sequence joins TRBV24-1 and TRBJ2-5; D remains ambiguous. V lost 2 bases and J lost 1, with 4 bases in between. This CDR3 is 13 amino acids long. Germline V gene data show CDR1 as KGHDR and CDR2 as SFDVKD.

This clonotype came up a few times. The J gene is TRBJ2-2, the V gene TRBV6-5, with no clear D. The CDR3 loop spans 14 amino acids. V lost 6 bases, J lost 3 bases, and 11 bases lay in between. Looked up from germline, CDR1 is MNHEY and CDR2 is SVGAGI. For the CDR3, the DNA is TGTGCCAGCAGGCCCCCCTGGGACACCGGGGAGCTGTTTTTT. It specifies CASRPPWDTGELFF.

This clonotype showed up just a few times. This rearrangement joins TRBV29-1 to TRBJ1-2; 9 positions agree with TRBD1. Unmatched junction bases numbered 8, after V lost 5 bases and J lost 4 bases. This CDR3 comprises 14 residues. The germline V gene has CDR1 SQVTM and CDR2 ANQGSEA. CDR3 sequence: CSVLLTGGGYGYTF. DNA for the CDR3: TGCAGCGTTCTACTGACAGGGGGAGGCTATGGCTACACCTTC.

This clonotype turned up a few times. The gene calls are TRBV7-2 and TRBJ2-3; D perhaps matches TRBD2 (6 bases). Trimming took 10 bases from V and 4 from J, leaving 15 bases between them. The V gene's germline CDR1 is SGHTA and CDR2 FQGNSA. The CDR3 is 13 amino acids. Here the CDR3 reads CATGTERSDTQYF. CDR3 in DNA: TGTGCCACCGGGACTGAGAGGTCAGATACGCAGTATTTT.

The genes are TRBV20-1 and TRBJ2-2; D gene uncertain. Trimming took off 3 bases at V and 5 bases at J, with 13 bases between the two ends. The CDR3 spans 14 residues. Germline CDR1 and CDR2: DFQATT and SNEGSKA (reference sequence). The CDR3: CSARRLDGTGELFF. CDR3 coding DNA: TGCAGTGCTAGGCGGCTAGATGGAACCGGGGAGCTGTTTTTT.